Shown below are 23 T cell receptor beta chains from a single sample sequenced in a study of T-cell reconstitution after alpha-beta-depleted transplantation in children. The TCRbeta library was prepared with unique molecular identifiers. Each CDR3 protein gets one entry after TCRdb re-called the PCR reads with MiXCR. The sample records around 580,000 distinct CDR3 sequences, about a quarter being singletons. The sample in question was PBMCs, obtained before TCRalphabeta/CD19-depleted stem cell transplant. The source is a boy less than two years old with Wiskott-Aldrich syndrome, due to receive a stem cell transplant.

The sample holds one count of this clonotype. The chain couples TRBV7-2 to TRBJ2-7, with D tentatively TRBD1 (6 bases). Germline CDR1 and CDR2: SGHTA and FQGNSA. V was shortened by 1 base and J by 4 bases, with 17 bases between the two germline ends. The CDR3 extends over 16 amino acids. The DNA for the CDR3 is TGTGCCAGCAGCTTAGTTTGGTGGGACATTAGGTACGAGCAGTACTTC. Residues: CASSLVWWDIRYEQYF.

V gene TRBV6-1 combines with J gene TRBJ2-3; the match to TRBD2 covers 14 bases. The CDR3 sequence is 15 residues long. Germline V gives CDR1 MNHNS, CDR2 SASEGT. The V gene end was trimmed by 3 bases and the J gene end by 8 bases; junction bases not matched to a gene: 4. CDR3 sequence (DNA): TGTGCCAGCAGTGACCGGGGACTAGCGGGAGCTACGCAGTATTTT. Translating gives CASSDRGLAGATQYF.

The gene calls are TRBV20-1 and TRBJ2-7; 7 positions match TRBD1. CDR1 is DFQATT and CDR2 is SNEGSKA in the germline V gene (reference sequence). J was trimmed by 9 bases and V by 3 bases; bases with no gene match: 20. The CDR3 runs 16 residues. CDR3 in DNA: TGCAGTGCTAGGAAAAGGGACAGAAAGCCCTACGTGGGGCAGTACTTC. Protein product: CSARKRDRKPYVGQYF.

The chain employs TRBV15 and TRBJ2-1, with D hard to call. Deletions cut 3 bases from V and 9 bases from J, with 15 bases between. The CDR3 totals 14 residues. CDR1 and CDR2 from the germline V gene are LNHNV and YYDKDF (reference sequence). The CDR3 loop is CATSRGFVEAEQFF. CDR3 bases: TGTGCCACCAGCAGGGGGTTTGTTGAGGCTGAGCAGTTCTTC. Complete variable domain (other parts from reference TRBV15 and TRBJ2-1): DAMVIQNPRYQVTQFGKPVTLSCSQTLNHNVMYWYQQKSSQAPKLLFHYYDKDFNNEADTPDNFQSRRPNTSFCFLDIRSPGLGDTAMYLCATSRGFVEAEQFFGPGTRLTVL.

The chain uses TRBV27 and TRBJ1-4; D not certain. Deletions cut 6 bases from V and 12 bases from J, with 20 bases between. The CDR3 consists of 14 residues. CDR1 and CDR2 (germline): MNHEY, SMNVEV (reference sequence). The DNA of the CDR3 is TGTGCCAGCAGCCCCGTTGCCTCGGGCGGGGAACTGTTTTTT. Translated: CASSPVASGGELFF.

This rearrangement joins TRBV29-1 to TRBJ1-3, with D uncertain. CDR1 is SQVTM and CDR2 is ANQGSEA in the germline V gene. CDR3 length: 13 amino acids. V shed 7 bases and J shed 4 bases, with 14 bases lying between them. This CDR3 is CSAQISLGNTIYF. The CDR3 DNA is TGCAGCGCCCAGATATCTCTAGGAAACACCATATATTTT. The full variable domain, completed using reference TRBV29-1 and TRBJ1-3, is SAVISQKPSRDICQRGTSLTIQCQVDSQVTMMFWYRQQPGQSLTLIATANQGSEATYESGFVIDKFPISRPNLTFSTLTVSNMSPEDSSIYLCSAQISLGNTIYFGEGSWLTVV.

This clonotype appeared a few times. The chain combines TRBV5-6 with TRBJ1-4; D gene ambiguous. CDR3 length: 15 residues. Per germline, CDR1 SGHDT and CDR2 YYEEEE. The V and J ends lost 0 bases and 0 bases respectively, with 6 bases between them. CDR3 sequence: CASSLARSTNEKLFF. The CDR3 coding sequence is TGTGCCAGCAGCTTGGCCAGGTCAACTAATGAAAAACTGTTTTTT.

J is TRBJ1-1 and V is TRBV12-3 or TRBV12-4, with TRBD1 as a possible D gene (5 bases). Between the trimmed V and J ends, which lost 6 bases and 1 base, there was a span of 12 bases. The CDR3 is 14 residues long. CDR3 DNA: TGTGCCAGCAGCTCATATGGGACGAACACTGAAGCTTTCTTT. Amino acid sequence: CASSSYGTNTEAFF.

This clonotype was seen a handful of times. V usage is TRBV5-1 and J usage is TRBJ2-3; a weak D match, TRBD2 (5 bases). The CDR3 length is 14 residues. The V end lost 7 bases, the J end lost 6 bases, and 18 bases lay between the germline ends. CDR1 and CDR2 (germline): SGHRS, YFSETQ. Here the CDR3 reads CASQKGEASDTQYF. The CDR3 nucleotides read TGCGCCAGCCAAAAGGGAGAGGCCTCGGATACGCAGTATTTT.

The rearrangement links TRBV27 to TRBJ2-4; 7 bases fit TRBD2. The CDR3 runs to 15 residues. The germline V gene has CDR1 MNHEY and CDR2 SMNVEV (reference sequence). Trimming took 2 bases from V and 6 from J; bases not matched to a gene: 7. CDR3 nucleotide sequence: TGTGCCAGCAGTTTAAAAAGCGCTAGCGGAAACATTCAGTACTTC. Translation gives CASSLKSASGNIQYF.

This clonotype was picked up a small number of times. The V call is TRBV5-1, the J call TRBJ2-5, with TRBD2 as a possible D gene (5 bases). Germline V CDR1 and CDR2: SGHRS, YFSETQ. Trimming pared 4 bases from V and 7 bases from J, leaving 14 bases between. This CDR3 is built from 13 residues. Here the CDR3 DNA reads TGCGCCAGCAGCATACGACTACCCAGGACCCAGTACTTC. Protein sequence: CASSIRLPRTQYF.

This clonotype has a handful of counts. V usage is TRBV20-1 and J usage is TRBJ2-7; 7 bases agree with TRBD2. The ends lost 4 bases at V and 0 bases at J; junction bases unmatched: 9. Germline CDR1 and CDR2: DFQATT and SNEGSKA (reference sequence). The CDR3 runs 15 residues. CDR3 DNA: TGCAGTGCTACCCTACTAGCGAAGAGCTCCTACGAGCAGTACTTC. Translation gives CSATLLAKSSYEQYF.

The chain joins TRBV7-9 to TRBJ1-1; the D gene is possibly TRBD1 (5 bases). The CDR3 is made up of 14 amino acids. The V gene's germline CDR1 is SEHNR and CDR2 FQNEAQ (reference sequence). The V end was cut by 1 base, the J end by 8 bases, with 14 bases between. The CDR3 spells CASSLGSVGGEAFF. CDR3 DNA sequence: TGTGCCAGCAGCTTAGGCAGTGTCGGGGGGGAAGCTTTCTTT.

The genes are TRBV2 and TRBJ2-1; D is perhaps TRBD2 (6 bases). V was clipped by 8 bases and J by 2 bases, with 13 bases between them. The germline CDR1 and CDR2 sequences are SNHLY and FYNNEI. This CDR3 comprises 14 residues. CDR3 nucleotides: TGTGCCAGCGCGTATAGCGGTACCTACAATGAGCAGTTCTTC. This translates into CASAYSGTYNEQFF.

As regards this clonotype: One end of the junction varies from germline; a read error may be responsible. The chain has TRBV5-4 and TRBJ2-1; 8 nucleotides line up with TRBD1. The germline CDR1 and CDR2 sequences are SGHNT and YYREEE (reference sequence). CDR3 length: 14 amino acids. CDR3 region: CASSSKQGDNEEFF. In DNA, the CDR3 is TGTGCCAGCAGCTCGAAACAGGGGGACAATGAGGAGTTCTTC.

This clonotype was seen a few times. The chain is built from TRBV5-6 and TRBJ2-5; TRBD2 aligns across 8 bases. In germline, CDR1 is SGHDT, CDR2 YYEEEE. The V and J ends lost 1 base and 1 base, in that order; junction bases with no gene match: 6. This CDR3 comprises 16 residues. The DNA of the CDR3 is TGTGCCAGCAGCTTGACGCTAGCGGGCTCCCAAGAGACCCAGTACTTC. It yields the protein CASSLTLAGSQETQYF.

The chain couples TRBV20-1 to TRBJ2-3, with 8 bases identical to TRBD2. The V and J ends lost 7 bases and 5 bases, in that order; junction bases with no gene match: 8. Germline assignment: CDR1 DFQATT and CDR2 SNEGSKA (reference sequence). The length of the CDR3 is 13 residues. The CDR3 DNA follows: TGCAGTGTTAAAGCGGGAGCGGAAGATACGCAGTATTTT. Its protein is CSVKAGAEDTQYF.

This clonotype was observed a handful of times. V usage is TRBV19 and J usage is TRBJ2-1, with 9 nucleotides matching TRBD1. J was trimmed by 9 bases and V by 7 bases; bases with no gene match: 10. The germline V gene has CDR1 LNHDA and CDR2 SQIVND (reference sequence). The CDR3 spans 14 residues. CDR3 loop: CASMGTGRRGEQFF. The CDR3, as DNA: TGTGCCAGTATGGGGACAGGGAGGCGAGGTGAGCAGTTCTTC.

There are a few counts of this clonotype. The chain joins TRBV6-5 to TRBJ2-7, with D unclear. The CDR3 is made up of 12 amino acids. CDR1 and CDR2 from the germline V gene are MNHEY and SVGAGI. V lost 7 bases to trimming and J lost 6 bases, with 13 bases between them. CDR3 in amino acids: CASNGFMGEQYF. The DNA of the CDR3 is TGTGCCAGCAATGGGTTTATGGGCGAGCAGTACTTC.

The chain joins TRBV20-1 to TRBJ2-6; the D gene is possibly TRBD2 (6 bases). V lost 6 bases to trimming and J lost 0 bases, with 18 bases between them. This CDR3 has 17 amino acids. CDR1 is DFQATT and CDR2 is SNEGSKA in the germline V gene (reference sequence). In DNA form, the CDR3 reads TGCAGTGCGGGTTTGTGGGACTCCCGCTCTGGGGCCAACGTCCTGACTTTC. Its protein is CSAGLWDSRSGANVLTF.

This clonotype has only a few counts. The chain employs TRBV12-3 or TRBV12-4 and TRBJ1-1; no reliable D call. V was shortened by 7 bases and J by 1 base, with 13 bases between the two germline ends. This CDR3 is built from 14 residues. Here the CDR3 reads CASTPLNRNTEAFF. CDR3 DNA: TGTGCCAGCACTCCTCTTAACAGGAACACTGAAGCTTTCTTT.

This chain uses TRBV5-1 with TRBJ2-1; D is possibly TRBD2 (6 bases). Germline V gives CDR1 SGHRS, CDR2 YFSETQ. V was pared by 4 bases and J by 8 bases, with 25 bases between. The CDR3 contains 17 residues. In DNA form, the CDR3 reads TGCGCCAGCAGCACCGGGGGTAGTAGTCTCCCATCGGATGAGCAGTTCTTC. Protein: CASSTGGSSLPSDEQFF.

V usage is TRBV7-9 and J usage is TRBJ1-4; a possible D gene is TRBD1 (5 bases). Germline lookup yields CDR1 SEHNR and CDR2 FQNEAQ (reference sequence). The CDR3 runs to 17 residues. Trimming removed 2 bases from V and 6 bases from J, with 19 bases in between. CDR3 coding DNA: TGTGCCAGCAGCTTATCCATAACCGGGACCCGTGATGAAAAACTGTTTTTT. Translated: CASSLSITGTRDEKLFF.